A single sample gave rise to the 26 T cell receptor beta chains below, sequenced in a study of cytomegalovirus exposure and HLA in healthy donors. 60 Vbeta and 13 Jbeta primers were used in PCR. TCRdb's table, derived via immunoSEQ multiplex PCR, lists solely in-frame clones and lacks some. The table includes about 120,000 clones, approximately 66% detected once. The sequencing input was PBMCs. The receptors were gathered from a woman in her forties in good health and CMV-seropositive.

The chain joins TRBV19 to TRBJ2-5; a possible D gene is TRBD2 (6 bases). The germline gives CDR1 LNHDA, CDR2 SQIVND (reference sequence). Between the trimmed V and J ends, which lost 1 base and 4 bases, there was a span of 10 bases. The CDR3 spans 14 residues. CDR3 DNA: TGTGCCAGTAGTATAGGGGGAGGTGGAGAGACCCAGTACTTC. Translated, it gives CASSIGGGGETQYF.

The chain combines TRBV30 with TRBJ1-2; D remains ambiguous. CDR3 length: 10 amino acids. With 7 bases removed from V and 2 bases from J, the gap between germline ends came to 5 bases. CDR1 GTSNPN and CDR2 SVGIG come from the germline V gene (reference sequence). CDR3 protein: CAFQNYGYTF. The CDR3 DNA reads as TGTGCCTTTCAAAACTATGGCTACACCTTC.

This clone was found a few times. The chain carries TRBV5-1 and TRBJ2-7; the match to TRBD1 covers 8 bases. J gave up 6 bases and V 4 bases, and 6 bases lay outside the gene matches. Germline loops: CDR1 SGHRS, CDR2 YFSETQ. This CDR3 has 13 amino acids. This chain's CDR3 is CASSPGQGSEQYF. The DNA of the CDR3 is TGCGCCAGCAGCCCTGGACAGGGTAGCGAGCAGTACTTC.

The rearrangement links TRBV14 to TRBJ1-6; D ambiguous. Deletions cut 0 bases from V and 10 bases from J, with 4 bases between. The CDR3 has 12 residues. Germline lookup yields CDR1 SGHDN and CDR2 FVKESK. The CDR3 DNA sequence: TGTGCCAGCAGCCAAGAGGCATCACCCCTCCACTTT. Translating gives CASSQEASPLHF. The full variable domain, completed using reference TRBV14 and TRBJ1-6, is EAGVTQFPSHSVIEKGQTVTLRCDPISGHDNLYWYRRVMGKEIKFLLHFVKESKQDESGMPNNRFLAERTGGTYSTLKVQPAELEDSGVYFCASSQEASPLHFGNGTRLTVT.

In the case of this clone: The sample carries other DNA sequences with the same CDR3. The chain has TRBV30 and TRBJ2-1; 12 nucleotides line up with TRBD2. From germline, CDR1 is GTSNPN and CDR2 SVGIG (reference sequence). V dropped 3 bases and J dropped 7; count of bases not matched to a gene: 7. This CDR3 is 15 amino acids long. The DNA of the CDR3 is TGTGCCTGGAGCCGAACTAGCGGGGGGACGAATGAGCAGTTCTTC. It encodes CAWSRTSGGTNEQFF.

CDR3 in DNA: TGTGCCAGCAGCTTGGCCATCCTACTTAGCTACGAGCAGTACTTC. Protein sequence: CASSLAILLSYEQYF. The chain combines TRBV5-8 with TRBJ2-7; D not resolved. CDR1 and CDR2 (germline): SGHTS, YDEGEE. This CDR3 is built from 15 residues. V gave up 0 bases and J gave up 3 bases, with 13 bases separating them.

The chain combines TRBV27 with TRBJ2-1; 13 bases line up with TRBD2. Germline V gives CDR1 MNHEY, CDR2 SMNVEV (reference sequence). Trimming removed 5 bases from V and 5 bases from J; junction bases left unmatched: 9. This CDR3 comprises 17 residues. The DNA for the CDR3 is TGTGCCAGCAGTCAACGGACTAGCGGGAGTATTAACAATGAGCAGTTCTTC. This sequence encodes CASSQRTSGSINNEQFF.

The CDR3 DNA sequence: TGCGCCAGCAGTGACGGGGGAGGACTCTACAATGAGCAGTTCTTC. Protein sequence: CASSDGGGLYNEQFF. The chain uses TRBV10-2 and TRBJ2-1; the D gene is possibly TRBD2 (6 bases). The ends were cut back, 3 bases at V and 3 bases at J, with 12 bases in the middle. CDR3 size: 15 residues. Germline values: CDR1 WSHSY, CDR2 SAAADI.

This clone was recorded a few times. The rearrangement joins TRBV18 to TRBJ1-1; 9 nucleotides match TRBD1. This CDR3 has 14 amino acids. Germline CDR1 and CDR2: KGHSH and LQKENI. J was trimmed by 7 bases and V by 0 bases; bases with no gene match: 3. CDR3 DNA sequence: TGTGCCAGCTCACCACCGGGGACAGGGATTGAAGCTTTCTTT. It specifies CASSPPGTGIEAFF.

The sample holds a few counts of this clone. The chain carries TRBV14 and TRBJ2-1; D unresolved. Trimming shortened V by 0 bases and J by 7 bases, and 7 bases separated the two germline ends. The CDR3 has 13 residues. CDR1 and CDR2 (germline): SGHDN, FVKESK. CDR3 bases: TGTGCCAGCAGCCAAGATATGACTAATGAGCAGTTCTTC. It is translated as CASSQDMTNEQFF.

CDR3 sequence: CASSPRLAAGTDTQYF. CDR3 nucleotides: TGTGCCAGCAGCCCTAGACTAGCCGCTGGCACAGATACGCAGTATTTT. This sequence joins TRBV5-8 and TRBJ2-3, with 7 bases that match TRBD2. Germline-derived CDR1 and CDR2 are SGHTS and YDEGEE. Unmatched junction bases numbered 9, after V lost 4 bases and J lost 1 base. The CDR3 has 16 residues.

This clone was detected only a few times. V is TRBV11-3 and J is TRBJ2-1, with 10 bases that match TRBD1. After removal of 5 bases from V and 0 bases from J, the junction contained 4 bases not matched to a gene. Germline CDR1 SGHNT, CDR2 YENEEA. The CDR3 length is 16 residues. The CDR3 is CASSGRDRGSYNEQFF. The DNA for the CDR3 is TGTGCCAGCAGCGGGCGGGACAGGGGCTCCTACAATGAGCAGTTCTTC.

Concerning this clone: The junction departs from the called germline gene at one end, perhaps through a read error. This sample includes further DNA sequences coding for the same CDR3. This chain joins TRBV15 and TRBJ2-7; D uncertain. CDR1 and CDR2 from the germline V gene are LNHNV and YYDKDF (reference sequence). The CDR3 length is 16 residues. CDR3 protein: CATSRGSGYDPYEQYF. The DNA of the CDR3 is TGCGCCACCAGCAGAGGATCCGGGTATGATCCTTACGAGCAGTACTTC.

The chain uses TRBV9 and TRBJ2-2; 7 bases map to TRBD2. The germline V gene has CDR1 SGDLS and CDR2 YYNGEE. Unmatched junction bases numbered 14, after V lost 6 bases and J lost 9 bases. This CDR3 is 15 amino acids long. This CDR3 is CASTNGASGNRELFF. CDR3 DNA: TGTGCCAGCACCAACGGGGCTAGCGGTAACCGGGAGCTGTTTTTT.

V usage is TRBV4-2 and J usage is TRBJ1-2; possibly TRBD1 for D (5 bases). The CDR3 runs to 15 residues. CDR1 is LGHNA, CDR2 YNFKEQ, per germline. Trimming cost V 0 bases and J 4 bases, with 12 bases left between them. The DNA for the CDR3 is TGTGCCAGCAGCCAAGAGGTGGAGGGACTCTATGGCTACACCTTC. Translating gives CASSQEVEGLYGYTF.

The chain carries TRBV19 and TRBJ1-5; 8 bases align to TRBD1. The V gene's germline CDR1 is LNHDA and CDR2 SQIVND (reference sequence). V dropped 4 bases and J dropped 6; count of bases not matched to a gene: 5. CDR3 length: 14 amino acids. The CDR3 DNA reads TGTGCCAGTAGTAGGCAGGGGGCCTTTCAGCCCCAGCATTTT. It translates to CASSRQGAFQPQHF.

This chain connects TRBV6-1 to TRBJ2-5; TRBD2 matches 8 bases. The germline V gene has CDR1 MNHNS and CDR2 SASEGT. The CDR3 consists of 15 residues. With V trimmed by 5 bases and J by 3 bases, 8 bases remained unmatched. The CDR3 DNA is TGTGCCAGCAGTCCTGATGTAGCGGGGAAAGAGACCCAGTACTTC. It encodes CASSPDVAGKETQYF.

CDR3 in amino acids: CAWSLGQFNQPQHF. The CDR3 region has the DNA TGTGCCTGGAGCTTAGGACAGTTTAATCAGCCCCAGCATTTT. This chain joins TRBV30 and TRBJ1-5, with a weak D call TRBD1 (6 bases). Trimming cost V 3 bases and J 4 bases, with 13 bases left between them. Germline V gives CDR1 GTSNPN, CDR2 SVGIG (reference sequence). This CDR3 spans 14 amino acids.

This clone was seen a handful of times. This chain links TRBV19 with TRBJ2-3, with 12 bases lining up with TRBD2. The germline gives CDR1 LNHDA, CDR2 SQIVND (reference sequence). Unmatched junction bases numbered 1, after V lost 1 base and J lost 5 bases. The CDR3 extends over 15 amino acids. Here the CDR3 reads CASSIGLAGVDTQYF. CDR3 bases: TGTGCCAGTAGTATAGGACTAGCGGGAGTAGATACGCAGTATTTT.

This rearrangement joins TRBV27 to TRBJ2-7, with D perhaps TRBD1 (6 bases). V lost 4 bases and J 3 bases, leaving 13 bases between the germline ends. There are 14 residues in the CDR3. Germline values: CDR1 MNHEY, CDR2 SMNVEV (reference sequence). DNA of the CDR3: TGTGCCAGCAGTTCCCCGGACAGCTACTACGAGCAGTACTTC. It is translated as CASSSPDSYYEQYF.

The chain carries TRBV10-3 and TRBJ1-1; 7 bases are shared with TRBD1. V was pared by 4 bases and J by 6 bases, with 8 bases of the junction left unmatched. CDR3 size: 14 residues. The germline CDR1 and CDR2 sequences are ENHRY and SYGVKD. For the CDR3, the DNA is TGTGCCATCAGTGCGGACAGGTTCCTTCCTGAAGCTTTCTTT. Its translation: CAISADRFLPEAFF.

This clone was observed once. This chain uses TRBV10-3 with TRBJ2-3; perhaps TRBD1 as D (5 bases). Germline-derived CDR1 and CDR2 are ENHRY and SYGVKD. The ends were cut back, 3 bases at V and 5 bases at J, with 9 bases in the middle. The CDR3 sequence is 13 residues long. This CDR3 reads CAISDGREDTQYF. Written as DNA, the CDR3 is TGTGCCATCAGTGACGGCAGGGAAGATACGCAGTATTTT.

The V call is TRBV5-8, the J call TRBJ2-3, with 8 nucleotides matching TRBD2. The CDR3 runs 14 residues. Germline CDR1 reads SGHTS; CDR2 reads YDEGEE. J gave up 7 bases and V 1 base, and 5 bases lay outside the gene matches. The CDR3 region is CASSLTAGGYTQYF. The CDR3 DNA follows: TGTGCCAGCAGCTTGACCGCGGGAGGCTATACGCAGTATTTT. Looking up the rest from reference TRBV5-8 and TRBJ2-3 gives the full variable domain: EAGVTQSPTHLIKTRGQQATLRCSPISGHTSVYWYQQALGLGLQFLLWYDEGEERNRGNFPPRFSGRQFPNYSSELNVNALELEDSALYLCASSLTAGGYTQYFGPGTRLTVL.

The CDR3 region has the DNA TGTGCCTGGAGTGAGTTTATGCGGGAGACCCAGTACTTC. Protein: CAWSEFMRETQYF. This chain joins TRBV30 and TRBJ2-5; D is undetermined. With 1 base removed from V and 5 bases from J, the gap between germline ends came to 11 bases. The CDR3 is 13 residues long. Germline V gives CDR1 GTSNPN, CDR2 SVGIG (reference sequence).

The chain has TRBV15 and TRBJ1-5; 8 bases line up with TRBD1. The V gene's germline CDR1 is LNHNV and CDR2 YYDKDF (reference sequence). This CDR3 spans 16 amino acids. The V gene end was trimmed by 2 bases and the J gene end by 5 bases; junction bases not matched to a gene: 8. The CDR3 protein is CATSRTGGSSYQPQHF. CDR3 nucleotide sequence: TGTGCCACCAGCAGAACAGGGGGAAGTTCCTATCAGCCCCAGCATTTT.

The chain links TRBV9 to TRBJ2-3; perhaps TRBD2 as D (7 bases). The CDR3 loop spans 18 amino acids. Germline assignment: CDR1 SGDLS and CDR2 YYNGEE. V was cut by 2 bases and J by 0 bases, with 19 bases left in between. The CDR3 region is CASSVGGRGVASTDTQYF. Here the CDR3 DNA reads TGTGCCAGCAGCGTCGGGGGGAGGGGGGTCGCTAGCACAGATACGCAGTATTTT.